The 21 T cell receptor beta chains below come from one sample, sequenced in a study of OX40 agonist ivuxolimab in advanced cancers. Method: immunoSEQ multiplex PCR; TCRdb's copy keeps in-frame clones and lacks some. The sample records 45,000 to 50,000 clones, nearly 95% being singletons. The source material was CD4+ or CD8+ T cells sorted from blood, sampled in a trial of the OX40 agonist ivuxolimab. All receptors come from an adult with an advanced solid tumor such as melanoma, head and neck, liver or kidney cancer.

The chain is built from TRBV9 and TRBJ2-5, with D tentatively TRBD1 (6 bases). Germline-derived CDR1 and CDR2 are SGDLS and YYNGEE. Between the trimmed V and J ends, which lost 3 bases and 5 bases, there was a span of 17 bases. The CDR3 has 15 amino acids. This CDR3 is CASSAISGVGETQYF. The CDR3 bases are TGTGCCAGCAGCGCTATCTCAGGGGTGGGGGAGACCCAGTACTTC.

V gene TRBV21-1 combines with J gene TRBJ2-3. TRBV21-1 counts as a pseudogene. CDR3 length: 12 residues. CDR3: CASSKEGDTQYF. In nucleotides, the CDR3 is TGTGCCAGCAGCAAAGAGGGAGATACGCAGTATTTT.

This clone was observed a handful of times. This rearrangement joins TRBV5-6 to TRBJ1-3; D not resolved. The V gene's germline CDR1 is SGHDT and CDR2 YYEEEE. Trimming pared 0 bases from V and 8 bases from J, leaving 18 bases between. CDR3 length equals 16 residues. Here the CDR3 reads CASSLAPYRSEDTIYF. The CDR3 coding sequence is TGTGCCAGCAGCTTGGCGCCTTACAGATCCGAGGACACCATATATTTT.

V usage is TRBV10-2 and J usage is TRBJ2-7; 7 nucleotides line up with TRBD2. This CDR3 is built from 13 residues. Germline V gene data show CDR1 as WSHSY and CDR2 as SAAADI. V lost 8 bases and J lost 2; bases outside the gene matches: 6. The CDR3 protein is CASVGGVTYEQYF. The CDR3 DNA reads as TGCGCCAGCGTGGGGGGGGTAACCTACGAGCAGTACTTC.

V is TRBV11-3 and J is TRBJ2-7; possible D gene TRBD2, 5 bases. The ends were cut back, 3 bases at V and 2 bases at J, with 17 bases in the middle. Germline values: CDR1 SGHNT, CDR2 YENEEA. The CDR3 is 16 amino acids. The CDR3 region is CASSFESGPRPYEQYF. The CDR3 nucleotides are TGTGCCAGCAGCTTTGAGAGCGGTCCCAGGCCCTACGAGCAGTACTTC.

V gene TRBV19 combines with J gene TRBJ2-1; possibly TRBD2 for D (6 bases). The V gene's germline CDR1 is LNHDA and CDR2 SQIVND (reference sequence). This CDR3 has 14 residues. The germline V and J ends were trimmed by 4 bases and 6 bases, with 13 bases remaining between them. The CDR3 protein is CASSTGWGVNEQFF. The CDR3 DNA reads TGTGCCAGTAGTACAGGGTGGGGGGTCAATGAGCAGTTCTTC. Filled out from reference TRBV19 and TRBJ2-1, the complete variable domain reads DGGITQSPKYLFRKEGQNVTLSCEQNLNHDAMYWYRQDPGQGLRLIYYSQIVNDFQKGDIAEGYSVSREKKESFPLTVTSAQKNPTAFYLCASSTGWGVNEQFFGPGTRLTVL.

J is TRBJ2-2 and V is TRBV9; D not certain. This CDR3 region has 14 residues. V was trimmed by 3 bases and J by 5 bases, leaving 11 bases between them. Germline CDR1 reads SGDLS; CDR2 reads YYNGEE. The CDR3 sequence: CASSGWSETGELFF. CDR3 in DNA: TGTGCCAGCAGCGGTTGGTCGGAGACCGGGGAGCTGTTTTTT.

The rearrangement links TRBV2 to TRBJ2-3; 8 nucleotides line up with TRBD1. Trimming cost V 5 bases and J 4 bases; bases outside gene matches: 8. The CDR3 covers 15 residues. Germline values: CDR1 SNHLY, CDR2 FYNNEI. CDR3 sequence reads: CASSPPDRVADTQYF. CDR3 nucleotide sequence: TGTGCCAGCAGTCCCCCGGACAGGGTCGCAGATACGCAGTATTTT.

The chain employs TRBV5-8 and TRBJ1-6; D is uncertain. The CDR3 sequence is 16 residues long. Trimming removed 4 bases from V and 0 bases from J, with 11 bases in between. Germline-derived CDR1 and CDR2 are SGHTS and YDEGEE. The CDR3 region has the DNA TGTGCCAGCAGCCAAAAGTGGGGCTCCTATAATTCACCCCTCCACTTT. This codes for CASSQKWGSYNSPLHF.

The genes are TRBV9 and TRBJ2-3; 9 positions agree with TRBD1. The germline CDR1 and CDR2 sequences are SGDLS and YYNGEE. J was trimmed by 5 bases and V by 4 bases; bases with no gene match: 8. This CDR3 has 15 residues. The CDR3 protein is CASSTGQGLGDTQYF. The CDR3 DNA is TGTGCCAGCAGCACGGGACAGGGTCTTGGAGATACGCAGTATTTT.

The rearrangement links TRBV27 to TRBJ2-3, with 7 bases lining up with TRBD2. Germline CDR1 MNHEY, CDR2 SMNVEV (reference sequence). Trimming took 4 bases from V and 5 from J; bases not matched to a gene: 6. The CDR3 length is 14 residues. The CDR3 loop reads CASSSASGVDTQYF. The CDR3 DNA reads as TGTGCCAGCAGTTCGGCTAGCGGCGTAGATACGCAGTATTTT.

This clone appeared once. V and J are TRBV6-1 and TRBJ2-7, with D unresolved. The CDR3 is made up of 10 amino acids. Per germline, CDR1 MNHNS and CDR2 SASEGT. V was clipped by 7 bases and J by 2 bases, with 3 bases between them. CDR3 region: CASNTYEQYF. The CDR3 DNA reads TGTGCCAGCAACACCTACGAGCAGTACTTC.

J is TRBJ1-1 and V is TRBV5-1, with D tentatively TRBD1 (5 bases). CDR1 and CDR2 from the germline V gene are SGHRS and YFSETQ. The V end lost 2 bases, the J end lost 7 bases, and 9 bases lay between the germline ends. This CDR3 comprises 12 residues. CDR3 sequence reads: CASSFWDGEAFF. CDR3 DNA sequence: TGCGCCAGCAGCTTTTGGGACGGTGAAGCTTTCTTT.

This clone has a handful of counts. This chain links TRBV6-6 with TRBJ1-2, with D perhaps TRBD1 (6 bases). The V gene lost 5 bases and the J gene lost 10 bases, with 20 bases spanning the gap. Germline CDR1 and CDR2: MNHNY and SVGAGI (reference sequence). This CDR3 is 14 amino acids long. The CDR3: CASSPTREPGVYTF. In nucleotides, the CDR3 is TGTGCCAGCAGTCCAACCCGGGAACCAGGGGTCTACACCTTC.

The chain combines TRBV7-9 with TRBJ2-7, with a tentative D call TRBD1 (5 bases). V lost 1 base to trimming and J lost 6 bases, with 13 bases between them. This CDR3 region has 14 residues. The germline V gene has CDR1 SEHNR and CDR2 FQNEAQ (reference sequence). The CDR3 is CASSLVQGSGEQYF. For the CDR3, the DNA is TGTGCCAGCAGCTTAGTCCAGGGCTCGGGCGAGCAGTACTTC.

V is TRBV5-4 and J is TRBJ1-1; no clear D. CDR1 is SGHNT, CDR2 YYREEE, per germline (reference sequence). V lost 1 base and J 1 base, leaving 2 bases between the germline ends. The CDR3 is made up of 12 amino acids. CDR3 coding DNA: TGTGCCAGCAGCTTGTGGAACACTGAAGCTTTCTTT. Translation: CASSLWNTEAFF.

The V call is TRBV10-1, the J call TRBJ2-7; D gene uncertain. The CDR3 is made up of 13 amino acids. Trimming stripped 2 bases from V and 5 bases from J, with 10 bases between. Germline V CDR1 and CDR2: WNHNN, SYGVQD (reference sequence). CDR3 loop: CASSEERGHEQYF. CDR3 nucleotide sequence: TGCGCCAGCAGTGAGGAGAGAGGCCACGAGCAGTACTTC.

V usage is TRBV27 and J usage is TRBJ2-1; 9 bases are a match to TRBD1. From germline, CDR1 is MNHEY and CDR2 SMNVEV (reference sequence). The CDR3 covers 16 residues. V gave up 5 bases and J gave up 2 bases; unmatched junction bases: 7. CDR3 residues: CASSQADRGAYNEQFF. DNA of the CDR3: TGTGCCAGCAGTCAAGCAGACAGGGGGGCCTACAATGAGCAGTTCTTC.

This clone was seen once. This rearrangement joins TRBV15 to TRBJ2-5, with a tentative D call TRBD2 (5 bases). Germline CDR1 reads LNHNV; CDR2 reads YYDKDF (reference sequence). V was shortened by 8 bases and J by 6 bases, with 22 bases between the two germline ends. This CDR3 has 15 residues. CDR3 in DNA: TGTGCCACCGCCCAGAAGCGGCAGGAGAGGCAGACCCAGTACTTC. This gives the protein CATAQKRQERQTQYF.

Of note for this clone: This may be a read error: a much more frequent sequence differs by one nucleotide. This chain joins TRBV6-1 and TRBJ1-2; 7 nucleotides match TRBD1. The length of the CDR3 is 16 residues. Losses at the gene ends were 1 base for V and 2 bases for J; bases not matched to a gene: 7. Looked up from germline, CDR1 is MNHNS and CDR2 is SASEGT. For the CDR3, the DNA is TGTGCCAGCAGTGAAGAAGTGGGACAGAGAAACTATGGCTACACCTTC. This codes for CASSEEVGQRNYGYTF.

This clone has only a few counts. This chain links TRBV4-1 with TRBJ1-2; D gene uncertain. The CDR3 has 12 amino acids. From germline, CDR1 is MGHRA and CDR2 YSYEKL. Trimming stripped 0 bases from V and 8 bases from J, with 7 bases between. The CDR3 sequence is CASSQDGTGYTF. For the CDR3, the DNA is TGCGCCAGCAGCCAAGATGGCACCGGCTACACCTTC.